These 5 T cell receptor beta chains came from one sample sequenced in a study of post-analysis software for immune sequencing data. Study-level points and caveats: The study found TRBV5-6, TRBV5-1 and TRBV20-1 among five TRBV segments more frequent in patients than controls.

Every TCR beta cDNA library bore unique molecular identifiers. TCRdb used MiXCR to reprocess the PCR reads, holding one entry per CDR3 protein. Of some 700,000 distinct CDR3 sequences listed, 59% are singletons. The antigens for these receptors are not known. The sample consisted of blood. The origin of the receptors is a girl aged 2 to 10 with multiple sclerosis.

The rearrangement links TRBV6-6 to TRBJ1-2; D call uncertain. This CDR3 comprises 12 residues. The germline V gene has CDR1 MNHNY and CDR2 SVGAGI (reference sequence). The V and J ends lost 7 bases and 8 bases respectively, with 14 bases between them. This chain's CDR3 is CASTREMRGYTF. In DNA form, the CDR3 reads TGTGCCAGCACTAGGGAGATGAGGGGCTACACCTTC.

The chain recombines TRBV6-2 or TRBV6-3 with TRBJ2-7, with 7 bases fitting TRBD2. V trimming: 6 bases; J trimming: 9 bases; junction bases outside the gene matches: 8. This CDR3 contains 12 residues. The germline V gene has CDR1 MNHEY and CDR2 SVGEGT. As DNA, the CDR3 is TGTGCCAGCAGCCCCGGGGAGGGGTGGCAGTACTTC. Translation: CASSPGEGWQYF.

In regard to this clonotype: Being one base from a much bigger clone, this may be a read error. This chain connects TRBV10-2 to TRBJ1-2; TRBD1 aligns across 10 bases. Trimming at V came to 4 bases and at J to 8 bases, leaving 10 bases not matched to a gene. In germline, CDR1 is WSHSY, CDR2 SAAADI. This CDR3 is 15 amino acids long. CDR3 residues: CASSGVDRGRRGYTF. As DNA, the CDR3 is TGCGCCAGCAGTGGGGTCGACAGGGGGCGAAGAGGCTACACCTTC.

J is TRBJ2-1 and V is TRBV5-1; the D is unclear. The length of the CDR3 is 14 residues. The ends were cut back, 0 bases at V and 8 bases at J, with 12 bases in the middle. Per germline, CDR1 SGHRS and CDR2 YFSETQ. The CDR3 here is CASSLGGIAHEQFF. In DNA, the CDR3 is TGCGCCAGCAGCTTGGGTGGGATAGCCCATGAGCAGTTCTTC.

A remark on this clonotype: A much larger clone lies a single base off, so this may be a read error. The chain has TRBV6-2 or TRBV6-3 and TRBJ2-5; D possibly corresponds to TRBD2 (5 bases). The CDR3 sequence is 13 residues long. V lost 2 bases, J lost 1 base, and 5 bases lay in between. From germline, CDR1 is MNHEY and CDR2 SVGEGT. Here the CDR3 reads CASSYGSQETQYF. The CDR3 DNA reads TGTGCCAGCAGTTACGGGAGCCAAGAGACCCAGTACTTC.